These T cell receptor beta chains were read from a single sample in a study of T-cell memory formation after mild COVID-19. From the 5' RACE reads, TCRdb called clonotypes with MiXCR, one entry per CDR3 protein. The sample includes approximately 110,000 distinct CDR3 sequences, 22% of them seen just once. The specimen sequenced was PBMCs or a T cell subset sorted from them (not recorded which). These receptors were collected from a man younger than 35 who had mild COVID-19 (a few samples of this study predate the infection). Cell type and time point are not known. Each CDR3 is given with its conserved first and last residue. The order of the fields is J gene, clone size, D gene, V gene, CDR3 length, CDR3 DNA, CDR3 protein. A D gene is named only where the DNA matches it firmly. A clone size is listed for some rows: how often the clone was seen (once, few, many), or a class if it is expanded.

J: TRBJ1-2; size: .; D: .; V: TRBV6-2/TRBV6-3; length: 15; DNA: TGTGCCAGCAGTTACGTACAGGAGCCTAACTATGGCTACACCTTC; CDR3: CASSYVQEPNYGYTF
J: TRBJ1-6; size: few; D: .; V: TRBV4-3; length: 19; DNA: TGCGCCAGCAGCCAAGGCCCGAGGGGGGGCAATTTCTATAATTCACCCCTCCACTTT; CDR3: CASSQGPRGGNFYNSPLHF
J: TRBJ2-1; size: few; D: .; V: TRBV9; length: 12; DNA: TGTGCCAGCAGCGCAACGCGCGATGAGCAGTTCTTC; CDR3: CASSATRDEQFF
J: TRBJ2-2; size: .; D: .; V: TRBV7-8; length: 15; DNA: TGTGCCAGCAGCCAAGCATCGGGGCCGGCCGGGGAGCTGTTTTTT; CDR3: CASSQASGPAGELFF
J: TRBJ1-5; size: .; D: .; V: TRBV29-1; length: 13; DNA: TGCAGCGTTGGTGGGACACTAAATCAGCCCCAGCATTTT; CDR3: CSVGGTLNQPQHF
J: TRBJ2-3; size: .; D: .; V: TRBV7-9; length: 15; DNA: TGTGCCAGCAGCTTTACCCCGGGAAGCACAGATACGCAGTATTTT; CDR3: CASSFTPGSTDTQYF
J: TRBJ2-1; size: .; D: .; V: TRBV20-1; length: 14; DNA: TGCAGTGCTAAACCACTCGACAGGATCAATGAGCAGTTCTTC; CDR3: CSAKPLDRINEQFF
J: TRBJ1-2; size: many; D: TRBD1; V: TRBV7-3; length: 13; DNA: TGTGCCAGCAGCTCGGGACAGGCCGATGGCTACACCTTC; CDR3: CASSSGQADGYTF
J: TRBJ2-7; size: few; D: .; V: TRBV5-1; length: 15; DNA: TGCGCCAGCAGCTTTCGGGCCGCGAGCTCCTACGAGCAGTACTTC; CDR3: CASSFRAASSYEQYF
J: TRBJ1-4; size: few; D: .; V: TRBV5-1; length: 15; DNA: TGCGCCAGCAGCTTGATGGGCGGCTCAGGCGAAAAACTGTTTTTT; CDR3: CASSLMGGSGEKLFF
J: TRBJ2-3; size: .; D: TRBD2; V: TRBV7-2; length: 17; DNA: TGTGCCAGCAGCTCCTTTCCCCTGGGGACTAGGACAGATACGCAGTATTTT; CDR3: CASSSFPLGTRTDTQYF
J: TRBJ2-1; size: .; D: TRBD1; V: TRBV9; length: 15; DNA: TGTGCCAGCAGCGTAGAACAGGGGTTCTACAATGAGCAGTTCTTC; CDR3: CASSVEQGFYNEQFF
J: TRBJ2-1; size: few; D: TRBD1; V: TRBV7-9; length: 13; DNA: TGTGCCAGCAGCTACAGGGGGCCCCAGGAGCAGTTCTTC; CDR3: CASSYRGPQEQFF
J: TRBJ2-5; size: few; D: TRBD1; V: TRBV7-9; length: 13; DNA: TGTGCCAGCAGTTCAGGGGGCCAAGAGACCCAGTACTTC; CDR3: CASSSGGQETQYF
J: TRBJ1-5; size: few; D: TRBD1; V: TRBV4-1; length: 16; DNA: TGCGCCAGCAGCCAATGGGGACAGGGGAGCAATCAGCCCCAGCATTTT; CDR3: CASSQWGQGSNQPQHF
J: TRBJ2-5; size: few; D: .; V: TRBV6-5; length: 12; DNA: TGTGCCAGCAGTGGTCAGCAAGAGACCCAGTACTTC; CDR3: CASSGQQETQYF
J: TRBJ2-7; size: few; D: TRBD1; V: TRBV6-5; length: 13; DNA: TGTGCCAGCATAAGGACAGGGGGCAACGAGCAGTACTTC; CDR3: CASIRTGGNEQYF
J: TRBJ1-4; size: .; D: .; V: TRBV7-9; length: 11; DNA: TGTGCCAGCAGCTTAAGCGAAAAACTGTTTTTT; CDR3: CASSLSEKLFF
J: TRBJ1-5; size: .; D: .; V: TRBV11-2; length: 15; DNA: TGTGCCAGCAGCGGAGGGGTGGAGGGGCATCAGCCCCAGCATTTT; CDR3: CASSGGVEGHQPQHF
J: TRBJ2-1; size: .; D: TRBD2; V: TRBV11-2; length: 17; DNA: TGTGCCAGCAGCCCAGGACTAGCGGGGGGCATCTTGGATGAGCAGTTCTTC; CDR3: CASSPGLAGGILDEQFF
J: TRBJ2-7; size: few; D: TRBD2; V: TRBV5-1; length: 18; DNA: TGCGCCAGCAGGGCCTCCGGTTCTAGCGGGAGCAGCTCCTACGAGCAGTACTTC; CDR3: CASRASGSSGSSSYEQYF
J: TRBJ2-2; size: few; D: TRBD1; V: TRBV4-1; length: 15; DNA: TGCGCCAGCAGCATCGGACAGGGGGCAACCGGGGAGCTGTTTTTT; CDR3: CASSIGQGATGELFF
J: TRBJ2-3; size: .; D: .; V: TRBV7-6; length: 16; DNA: TGTGCCAGCAGCCTCCCCGAGGGTGCCGGCACAGATACGCAGTATTTT; CDR3: CASSLPEGAGTDTQYF
J: TRBJ2-1; size: .; D: .; V: TRBV7-9; length: 12; DNA: TGTGCCAGCAGCTTAGATCGGCATGAGCAGTTCTTC; CDR3: CASSLDRHEQFF
J: TRBJ2-1; size: .; D: TRBD1; V: TRBV6-4; length: 16; DNA: TGTGCCAGCAGTCCTGGGGGACAGGGGGAGTACAATGAGCAGTTCTTC; CDR3: CASSPGGQGEYNEQFF
J: TRBJ2-7; size: .; D: .; V: TRBV12-3/TRBV12-4; length: 14; DNA: TGTGCCAGCAGTTTTAAGGGGGGGGTCTACGAGCAGTACTTC; CDR3: CASSFKGGVYEQYF
J: TRBJ1-2; size: few; D: .; V: TRBV7-9; length: 12; DNA: TGTGCCAGCAGCACGGACCTCTATGGCTACACCTTC; CDR3: CASSTDLYGYTF
J: TRBJ1-1; size: .; D: .; V: TRBV29-1; length: 14; DNA: TGCAGCGTTTGCGACCCTGGGGTAGGCACTGAAGCTTTCTTT; CDR3: CSVCDPGVGTEAFF
J: TRBJ1-6; size: few; D: TRBD1; V: TRBV20-1; length: 16; DNA: TGCAGTGCAATCGGGACAGGCCGCGAGTGGGATTCACCCCTCCACTTT; CDR3: CSAIGTGREWDSPLHF
J: TRBJ2-5; size: .; D: .; V: TRBV12-3/TRBV12-4; length: 11; DNA: TGTGCCAGCGGTCCAACAGAGACCCAGTACTTC; CDR3: CASGPTETQYF
J: TRBJ1-2; size: .; D: TRBD1; V: TRBV7-8; length: 15; DNA: TGTGCCAGCAGCTCAGCGCTTGACAGGGGCTATGGCTACACCTTC; CDR3: CASSSALDRGYGYTF
J: TRBJ2-7; size: .; D: .; V: TRBV10-3; length: 17; DNA: TGTGCCATCAGTGAGCCTGTGGGTAGGGTGGACTCCTACGAGCAGTACTTC; CDR3: CAISEPVGRVDSYEQYF
J: TRBJ2-1; size: .; D: .; V: TRBV29-1; length: 11; DNA: TGCGCGATAGGGACGTATAGTGAGCAGTTCTTC; CDR3: CAIGTYSEQFF
J: TRBJ2-1; size: .; D: .; V: TRBV6-5; length: 15; DNA: TGTGCCAGCAGTTACTCGCAGGGGCGAACCGATGAGCAGTTCTTC; CDR3: CASSYSQGRTDEQFF
J: TRBJ2-5; size: few; D: TRBD1; V: TRBV20-1; length: 14; DNA: TGCAGTGCCCGAACAGGGGGATACCAAGAGACCCAGTACTTC; CDR3: CSARTGGYQETQYF
J: TRBJ2-1; size: .; D: .; V: TRBV11-2; length: 13; DNA: TGTGCCAGCAGCTTAGGACTTGGGGGTGGTGAGTTCTTC; CDR3: CASSLGLGGGEFF
J: TRBJ2-7; size: few; D: .; V: TRBV19; length: 13; DNA: TGTGCCAGTAGTATTGAGGGGGACTACGAGCAGTACTTC; CDR3: CASSIEGDYEQYF